These 19 T cell receptor beta chains share one sample of origin, sequenced in a study of cytomegalovirus exposure and HLA in healthy donors. PCR primers comprised 60 Vbeta and 13 Jbeta primers. Only in-frame clones appear in the TCRdb table, and some are missing; sequencing was by immunoSEQ multiplex PCR. The sample shows roughly 120,000 clones, about 80% of them seen only once. Material: PBMCs. The receptors were sampled from a man aged 25 to 45 in good health and CMV-seropositive.

This clone was found a few times. This chain connects TRBV7-9 to TRBJ2-7; 9 bases match TRBD1. Germline trimming cut 0 bases from V and 4 bases from J; bases unmatched to any gene: 4. Per germline, CDR1 SEHNR and CDR2 FQNEAQ (reference sequence). The CDR3 length is 15 residues. The CDR3 loop reads CASSLADRGRYEQYF. In DNA form, the CDR3 reads TGTGCCAGCAGCTTAGCGGACAGGGGAAGGTACGAGCAGTACTTC.

The V and J genes are TRBV15 and TRBJ2-3; no clear D gene. CDR1 and CDR2 (germline): LNHNV, YYDKDF (reference sequence). This CDR3 spans 14 amino acids. Trimming removed 7 bases from V and 2 bases from J, with 13 bases in between. CDR3 sequence reads: CATKTGSHTDTQYF. The CDR3 DNA is TGTGCCACCAAGACCGGGTCCCACACAGATACGCAGTATTTT.

The rearrangement joins TRBV19 to TRBJ1-1; the D is unclear. The germline V and J ends were trimmed by 3 bases and 4 bases, with 15 bases remaining between them. This CDR3 has 15 residues. Germline CDR1 reads LNHDA; CDR2 reads SQIVND (reference sequence). The CDR3, as DNA: TGTGCCAGTAGTATCAGAGGAGGGTATGGCACTGAAGCTTTCTTT. This sequence encodes CASSIRGGYGTEAFF.

The rearrangement joins TRBV5-1 to TRBJ2-5; tentatively, D is TRBD1 (6 bases). The assigned J gene may be wrong: the sequence end matches TRBJ2-7 better. This CDR3 contains 14 residues. From germline, CDR1 is SGHRS and CDR2 YFSETQ. The CDR3 here is CASRVLPDSHEQYF. The DNA of the CDR3 is TGCGCCAGCCGGGTTCTACCGGACAGTCACGAGCAGTACTTC.

V gene TRBV7-8 combines with J gene TRBJ2-1; 12 nucleotides match TRBD1. The CDR3 has 14 amino acids. The V gene's germline CDR1 is SGHVS and CDR2 FQNEAQ. The V segment lost 5 bases and the J segment 9 bases; nucleotides outside the gene matches: 5. In DNA form, the CDR3 reads TGTGCCAGCAGCCCCCGGGACAGGGGGCTTGAGCAGTTCTTC. Translation: CASSPRDRGLEQFF.

The chain is built from TRBV27 and TRBJ2-1; 8 bases agree with TRBD2. V lost 5 bases, J lost 2 bases, and 2 bases stayed unmatched. This CDR3 is 14 amino acids long. CDR1 is MNHEY and CDR2 is SMNVEV in the germline V gene (reference sequence). In nucleotides, the CDR3 is TGTGCCAGCAGTCAAGCGGGGGCCTACAATGAGCAGTTCTTC. It codes for CASSQAGAYNEQFF.

V gene TRBV7-9 combines with J gene TRBJ1-2; 10 bases match TRBD1. After removal of 2 bases from V and 8 bases from J, the junction contained 8 bases not matched to a gene. Germline loops: CDR1 SEHNR, CDR2 FQNEAQ (reference sequence). The CDR3 length is 15 residues. CDR3 in amino acids: CASSLSGQGRGGYTF. DNA for the CDR3: TGTGCCAGCAGCTTATCGGGACAGGGGAGGGGCGGCTACACCTTC.

This clone was detected only a few times. The rearrangement uses TRBV7-9 and TRBJ2-3; perhaps TRBD2 as D (6 bases). CDR3 length: 17 amino acids. Deletions cut 5 bases from V and 5 bases from J, with 23 bases between. Germline V gene lookup returns CDR1 SEHNR and CDR2 FQNEAQ (reference sequence). The CDR3 is CASSQLLGTFVLDTQYF. The DNA of the CDR3 is TGTGCCAGCAGCCAACTACTGGGGACTTTTGTGTTAGATACGCAGTATTTT.

The CDR3 coding sequence is TGTGCCACCAGCGCCCAGCGGGGTCGCACAGATACGCAGTATTTT. As protein: CATSAQRGRTDTQYF. The rearrangement joins TRBV15 to TRBJ2-3; TRBD2 agrees at 7 bases. The V gene's germline CDR1 is LNHNV and CDR2 YYDKDF (reference sequence). Losses at the gene ends were 5 bases for V and 1 base for J; bases not matched to a gene: 6. The CDR3 length is 15 residues.

The chain combines TRBV30 with TRBJ2-3; D is unresolved. Germline V gives CDR1 GTSNPN, CDR2 SVGIG (reference sequence). V lost 3 bases, J lost 1 base, and 14 bases lay in between. CDR3 length equals 15 residues. DNA for the CDR3: TGTGCCTGGAGCGTAGAGGCCTTACGCACAGATACGCAGTATTTT. Its protein product is CAWSVEALRTDTQYF.

This clone was observed once. This chain links TRBV29-1 with TRBJ1-3, with 7 bases identical to TRBD1. This CDR3 is 14 amino acids long. CDR1 is SQVTM, CDR2 ANQGSEA, per germline. V lost 6 bases and J lost 2; bases outside the gene matches: 7. The CDR3: CSVEGANTGNTIYF. The CDR3 nucleotides are TGCAGCGTCGAGGGGGCCAACACTGGAAACACCATATATTTT.

The chain has TRBV27 and TRBJ2-7; TRBD2 agrees at 9 bases. The CDR3 runs 19 residues. Germline CDR1 MNHEY, CDR2 SMNVEV (reference sequence). The J segment lost 1 base and the V segment lost 5 bases, leaving 18 bases of the junction unmatched. DNA of the CDR3: TGTGCCAGCAGTCCAACCTTAGCGGGGGCTCCCAGGGCTTCCTACGAGCAGTACTTC. It specifies CASSPTLAGAPRASYEQYF.

The chain recombines TRBV7-9 with TRBJ2-1; no reliable D call. CDR1 and CDR2 (germline): SEHNR, FQNEAQ (reference sequence). Trimming took off 1 base at V and 4 bases at J, with 11 bases between the two ends. The CDR3 contains 15 residues. CDR3 sequence (DNA): TGTGCCAGCAGCTTAGAACGCAGCGATTACAATGAGCAGTTCTTC. It translates to CASSLERSDYNEQFF. The full variable domain, its missing parts supplied by reference TRBV7-9 and TRBJ2-1, is DTGVSQNPRHKITKRGQNVTFRCDPISEHNRLYWYRQTLGQGPEFLTYFQNEAQLEKSRLLSDRFSAERPKGSFSTLEIQRTEQGDSAMYLCASSLERSDYNEQFFGPGTRLTVL.

The chain employs TRBV9 and TRBJ2-5, with a weak D call TRBD1 (5 bases). Trimming took off 3 bases at V and 2 bases at J, with 14 bases between the two ends. The CDR3 runs 15 residues. Germline V gene lookup returns CDR1 SGDLS and CDR2 YYNGEE. The CDR3 here is CASSAGRVPQETQYF. In DNA form, the CDR3 reads TGTGCCAGCAGCGCGGGCAGGGTTCCACAAGAGACCCAGTACTTC.

This clone has a handful of counts. The chain employs TRBV9 and TRBJ2-1, with TRBD1 matching over 7 bases. Trimming took 4 bases from V and 10 from J; bases not matched to a gene: 14. This CDR3 is 15 amino acids long. Germline V gene data show CDR1 as SGDLS and CDR2 as YYNGEE. The CDR3 DNA is TGTGCCAGCAGCTCAGCGACAGGGATAGCAGGCGAGCAGTTCTTC. This sequence encodes CASSSATGIAGEQFF.

The genes are TRBV5-1 and TRBJ2-3; D possibly corresponds to TRBD2 (7 bases). This CDR3 contains 16 residues. The germline V gene encodes CDR1 SGHRS and CDR2 YFSETQ. Trimming cost V 0 bases and J 0 bases, with 11 bases left between them. CDR3 region: CASSLVGGGSTDTQYF. CDR3 coding DNA: TGCGCCAGCAGCTTGGTAGGGGGGGGTAGCACAGATACGCAGTATTTT.

The chain joins TRBV6-5 to TRBJ2-5, with a weak D call TRBD1 (5 bases). Germline V CDR1 and CDR2: MNHEY, SVGAGI. This CDR3 has 13 residues. V was shortened by 7 bases and J by 4 bases, with 13 bases between the two germline ends. The CDR3: CASKGVPGETQYF. CDR3 in DNA: TGTGCCAGCAAAGGGGTTCCGGGAGAGACCCAGTACTTC.

The V and J genes are TRBV5-4 and TRBJ2-6; a possible D gene is TRBD2 (5 bases). The CDR3 is 15 amino acids. Germline lookup yields CDR1 SGHNT and CDR2 YYREEE (reference sequence). V was cut by 2 bases and J by 1 base, with 7 bases left in between. CDR3 protein: CASSFEGSGANVLTF. The CDR3 DNA reads as TGTGCCAGCAGCTTTGAGGGATCTGGGGCCAACGTCCTGACTTTC. Combining the CDR3 with reference TRBV5-4 and TRBJ2-6 gives the whole variable domain ETGVTQSPTHLIKTRGQQVTLRCSSQSGHNTVSWYQQALGQGPQFIFQYYREEENGRGNFPPRFSGLQFPNYSSELNVNALELDDSALYLCASSFEGSGANVLTFGAGSRLTVL.

J is TRBJ2-4 and V is TRBV19; a weak D match, TRBD1 (6 bases). CDR3 length: 16 residues. V was trimmed by 0 bases and J by 1 base, leaving 10 bases between them. Germline assignment: CDR1 LNHDA and CDR2 SQIVND (reference sequence). Here the CDR3 reads CASSIDLGAAKNIQYF. The CDR3 region has the DNA TGTGCCAGTAGTATAGATTTGGGGGCGGCCAAAAACATTCAGTACTTC.